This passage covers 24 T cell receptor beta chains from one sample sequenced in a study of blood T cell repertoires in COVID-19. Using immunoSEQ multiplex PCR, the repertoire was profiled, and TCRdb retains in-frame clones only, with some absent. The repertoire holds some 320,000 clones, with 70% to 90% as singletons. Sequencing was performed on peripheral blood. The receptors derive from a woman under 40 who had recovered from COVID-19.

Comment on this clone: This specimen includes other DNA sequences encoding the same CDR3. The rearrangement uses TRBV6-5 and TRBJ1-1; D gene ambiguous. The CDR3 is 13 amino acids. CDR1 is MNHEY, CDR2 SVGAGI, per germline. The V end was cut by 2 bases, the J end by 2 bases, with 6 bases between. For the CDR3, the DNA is TGTGCCAGCAGTTACACCGGTAACACTGAAGCTTTCTTT. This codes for CASSYTGNTEAFF.

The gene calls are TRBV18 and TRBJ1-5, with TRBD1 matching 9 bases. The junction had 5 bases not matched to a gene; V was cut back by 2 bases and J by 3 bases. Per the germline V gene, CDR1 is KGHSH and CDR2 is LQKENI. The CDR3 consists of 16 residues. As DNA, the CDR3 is TGTGCCAGCTCACCATCGGACAGGGGAGACAATCAGCCCCAGCATTTT. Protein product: CASSPSDRGDNQPQHF.

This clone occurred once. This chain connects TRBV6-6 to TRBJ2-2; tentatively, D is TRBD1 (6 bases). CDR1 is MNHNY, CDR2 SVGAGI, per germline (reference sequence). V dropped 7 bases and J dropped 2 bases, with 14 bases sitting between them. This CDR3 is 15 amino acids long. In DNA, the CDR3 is TGTGCCAGCACCCCGGACAGACTAAACACCGGGGAGCTGTTTTTT. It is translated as CASTPDRLNTGELFF.

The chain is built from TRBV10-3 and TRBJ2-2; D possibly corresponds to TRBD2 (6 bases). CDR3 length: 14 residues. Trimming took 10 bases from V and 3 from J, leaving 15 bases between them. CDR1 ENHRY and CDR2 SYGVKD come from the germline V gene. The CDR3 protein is CATRRGIDTGELFF. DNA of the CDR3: TGTGCCACCCGGAGGGGAATAGACACCGGGGAGCTGTTTTTT.

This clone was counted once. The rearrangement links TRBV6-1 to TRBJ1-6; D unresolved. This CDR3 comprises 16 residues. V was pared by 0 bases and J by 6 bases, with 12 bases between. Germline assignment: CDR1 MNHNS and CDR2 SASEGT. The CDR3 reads CASSEARGVPNSPLHF. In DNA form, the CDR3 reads TGTGCCAGCAGTGAAGCTCGGGGAGTTCCTAATTCACCCCTCCACTTT.

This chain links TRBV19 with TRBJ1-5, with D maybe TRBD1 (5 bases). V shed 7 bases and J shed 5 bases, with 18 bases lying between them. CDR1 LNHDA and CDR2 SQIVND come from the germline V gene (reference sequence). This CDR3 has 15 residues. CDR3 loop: CASIPPGAGYQPQHF. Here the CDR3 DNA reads TGTGCCAGTATCCCCCCTGGGGCAGGATATCAGCCCCAGCATTTT. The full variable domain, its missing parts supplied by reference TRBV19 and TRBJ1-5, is DGGITQSPKYLFRKEGQNVTLSCEQNLNHDAMYWYRQDPGQGLRLIYYSQIVNDFQKGDIAEGYSVSREKKESFPLTVTSAQKNPTAFYLCASIPPGAGYQPQHFGDGTRLSIL.

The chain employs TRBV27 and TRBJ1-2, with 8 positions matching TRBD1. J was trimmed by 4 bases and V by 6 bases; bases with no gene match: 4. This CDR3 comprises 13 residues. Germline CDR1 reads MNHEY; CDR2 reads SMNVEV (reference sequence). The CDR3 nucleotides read TGTGCCAGCAGCCCCGGACAGGGCTATGGCTACACCTTC. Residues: CASSPGQGYGYTF.

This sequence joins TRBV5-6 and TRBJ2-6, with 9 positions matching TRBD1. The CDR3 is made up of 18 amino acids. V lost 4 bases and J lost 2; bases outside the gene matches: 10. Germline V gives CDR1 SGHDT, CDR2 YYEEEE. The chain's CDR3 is CASSPQGAGWTGANVLTF. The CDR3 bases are TGTGCCAGCAGCCCACAGGGGGCCGGATGGACTGGGGCCAACGTCCTGACTTTC.

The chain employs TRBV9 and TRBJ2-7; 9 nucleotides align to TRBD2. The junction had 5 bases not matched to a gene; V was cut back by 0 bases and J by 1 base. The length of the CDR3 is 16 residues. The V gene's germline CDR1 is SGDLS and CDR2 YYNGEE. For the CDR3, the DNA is TGTGCCAGCAGCGTAGACGGTAGCGGGGGTTCCTACGAGCAGTACTTC. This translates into CASSVDGSGGSYEQYF.

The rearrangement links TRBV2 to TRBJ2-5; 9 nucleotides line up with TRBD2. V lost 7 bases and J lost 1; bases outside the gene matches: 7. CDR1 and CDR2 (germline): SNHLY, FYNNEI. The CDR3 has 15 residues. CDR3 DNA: TGTGCCAGCACCCAAGGACTAGCGACCCAAGAGACCCAGTACTTC. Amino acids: CASTQGLATQETQYF.

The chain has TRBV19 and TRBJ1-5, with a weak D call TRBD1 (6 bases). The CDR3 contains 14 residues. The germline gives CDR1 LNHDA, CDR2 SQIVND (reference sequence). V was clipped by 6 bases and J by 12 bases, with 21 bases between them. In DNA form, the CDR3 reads TGTGCCAGTAGAACGACAGGCCCCAGCCAAGTCCAGCATTTT. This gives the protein CASRTTGPSQVQHF.

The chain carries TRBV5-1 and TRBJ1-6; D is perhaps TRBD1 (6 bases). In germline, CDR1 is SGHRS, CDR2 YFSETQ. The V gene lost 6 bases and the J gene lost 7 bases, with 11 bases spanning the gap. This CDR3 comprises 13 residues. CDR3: CASTRTENSPLHF. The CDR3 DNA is TGCGCCAGCACCCGGACAGAAAATTCACCCCTCCACTTT.

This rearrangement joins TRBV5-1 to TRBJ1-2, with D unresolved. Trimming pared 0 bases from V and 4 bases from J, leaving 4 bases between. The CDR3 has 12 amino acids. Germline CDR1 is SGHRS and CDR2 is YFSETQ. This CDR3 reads CASSLGSYGYTF. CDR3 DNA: TGCGCCAGCAGCTTGGGCAGCTATGGCTACACCTTC.

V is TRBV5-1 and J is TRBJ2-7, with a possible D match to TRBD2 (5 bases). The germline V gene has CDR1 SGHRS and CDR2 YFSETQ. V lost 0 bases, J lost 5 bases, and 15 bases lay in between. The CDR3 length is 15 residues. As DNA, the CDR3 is TGCGCCAGCAGCTTGGCCGGGAAGGCAAGGGACGAGCAGTACTTC. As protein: CASSLAGKARDEQYF.

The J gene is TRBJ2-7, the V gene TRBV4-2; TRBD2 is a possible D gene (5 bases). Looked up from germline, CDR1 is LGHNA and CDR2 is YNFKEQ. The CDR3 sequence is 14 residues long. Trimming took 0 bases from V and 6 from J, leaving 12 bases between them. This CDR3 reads CASSQDRGSGEQYF. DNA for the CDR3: TGTGCCAGCAGCCAAGATCGAGGGTCGGGCGAGCAGTACTTC.

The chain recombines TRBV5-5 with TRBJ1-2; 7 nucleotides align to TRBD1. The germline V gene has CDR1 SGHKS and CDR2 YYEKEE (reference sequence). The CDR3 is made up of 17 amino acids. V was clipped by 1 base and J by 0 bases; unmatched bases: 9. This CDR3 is CASSLKGQRLSNYGYTF. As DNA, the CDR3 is TGTGCCAGCAGCTTGAAGGGACAGCGCCTATCTAACTATGGCTACACCTTC.

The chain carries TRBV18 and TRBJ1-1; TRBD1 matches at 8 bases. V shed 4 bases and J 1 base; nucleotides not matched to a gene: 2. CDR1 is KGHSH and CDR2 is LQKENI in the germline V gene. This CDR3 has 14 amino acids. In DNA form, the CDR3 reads TGTGCCAGCTCACGACAGGGGACGAACACTGAAGCTTTCTTT. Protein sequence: CASSRQGTNTEAFF.

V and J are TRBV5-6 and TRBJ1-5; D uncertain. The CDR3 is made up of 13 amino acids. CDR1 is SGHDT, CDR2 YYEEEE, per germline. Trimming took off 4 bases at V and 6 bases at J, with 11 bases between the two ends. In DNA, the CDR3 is TGTGCCAGCAGCCGCGCCGGGTCTCAGCCCCAGCATTTT. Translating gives CASSRAGSQPQHF. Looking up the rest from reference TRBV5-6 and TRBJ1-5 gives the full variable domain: DAGVTQSPTHLIKTRGQQVTLRCSPKSGHDTVSWYQQALGQGPQFIFQYYEEEERQRGNFPDRFSGHQFPNYSSELNVNALLLGDSALYLCASSRAGSQPQHFGDGTRLSIL.

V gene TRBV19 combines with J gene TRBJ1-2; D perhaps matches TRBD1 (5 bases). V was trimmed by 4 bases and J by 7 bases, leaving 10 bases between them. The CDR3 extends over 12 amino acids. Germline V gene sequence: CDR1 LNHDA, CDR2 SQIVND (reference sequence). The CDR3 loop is CASSRSDSGYTF. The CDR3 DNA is TGTGCCAGTAGTAGGTCAGACAGTGGCTACACCTTC.

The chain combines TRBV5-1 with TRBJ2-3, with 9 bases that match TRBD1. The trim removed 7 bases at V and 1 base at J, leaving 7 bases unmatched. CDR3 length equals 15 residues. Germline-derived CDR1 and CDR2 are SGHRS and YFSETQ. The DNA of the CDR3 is TGCGCCAGCGGTCCGGGACAGGGTCGCACAGATACGCAGTATTTT. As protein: CASGPGQGRTDTQYF.

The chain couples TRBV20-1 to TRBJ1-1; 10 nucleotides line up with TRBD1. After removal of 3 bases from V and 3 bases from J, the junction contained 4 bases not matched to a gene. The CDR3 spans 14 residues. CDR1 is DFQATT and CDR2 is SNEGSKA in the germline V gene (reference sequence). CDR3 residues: CSASPTGGYTEAFF. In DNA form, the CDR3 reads TGCAGTGCTAGTCCGACAGGGGGCTACACTGAAGCTTTCTTT.

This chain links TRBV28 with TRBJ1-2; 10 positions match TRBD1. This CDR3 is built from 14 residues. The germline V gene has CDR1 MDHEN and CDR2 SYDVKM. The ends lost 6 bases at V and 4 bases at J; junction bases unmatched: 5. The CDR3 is CASRIGTGAYGYTF. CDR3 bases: TGTGCCAGCAGGATTGGGACAGGGGCCTATGGCTACACCTTC.

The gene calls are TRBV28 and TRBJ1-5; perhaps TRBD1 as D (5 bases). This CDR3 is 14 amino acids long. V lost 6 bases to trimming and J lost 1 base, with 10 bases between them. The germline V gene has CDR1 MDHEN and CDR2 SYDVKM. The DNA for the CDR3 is TGTGCCAGCAGCCGGTACAGGAGCAATCAGCCCCAGCATTTT. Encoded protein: CASSRYRSNQPQHF.

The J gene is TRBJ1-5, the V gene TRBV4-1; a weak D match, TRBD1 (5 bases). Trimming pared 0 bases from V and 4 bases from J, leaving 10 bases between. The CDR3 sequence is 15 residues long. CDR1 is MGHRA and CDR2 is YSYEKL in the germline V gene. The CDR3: CASSQERTRNQPQHF. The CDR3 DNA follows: TGCGCCAGCAGCCAAGAGAGGACAAGGAATCAGCCCCAGCATTTT.